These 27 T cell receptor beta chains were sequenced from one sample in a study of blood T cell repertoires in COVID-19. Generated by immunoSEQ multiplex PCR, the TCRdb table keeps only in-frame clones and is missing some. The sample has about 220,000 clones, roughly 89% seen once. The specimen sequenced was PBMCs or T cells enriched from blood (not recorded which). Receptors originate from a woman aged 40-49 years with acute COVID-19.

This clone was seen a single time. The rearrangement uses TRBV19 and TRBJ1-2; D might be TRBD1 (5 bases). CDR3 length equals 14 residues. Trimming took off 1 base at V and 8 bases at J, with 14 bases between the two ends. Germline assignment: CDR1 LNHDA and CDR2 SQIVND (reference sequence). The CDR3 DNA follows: TGTGCCAGTAGTATAGTAAACGGCCAGGGCGGCTACACCTTC. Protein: CASSIVNGQGGYTF. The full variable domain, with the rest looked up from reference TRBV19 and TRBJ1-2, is DGGITQSPKYLFRKEGQNVTLSCEQNLNHDAMYWYRQDPGQGLRLIYYSQIVNDFQKGDIAEGYSVSREKKESFPLTVTSAQKNPTAFYLCASSIVNGQGGYTFGSGTRLTVV.

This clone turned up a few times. The CDR3 loop reads CASSLGFQGADYYEQYF. CDR3 sequence (DNA): TGTGCCAGCAGCTTAGGGTTCCAGGGGGCGGACTACTACGAGCAGTACTTC. The V call is TRBV7-9, the J call TRBJ2-7; 8 bases fit TRBD1. Per germline, CDR1 SEHNR and CDR2 FQNEAQ (reference sequence). With V trimmed by 1 base and J by 3 bases, 11 bases remained unmatched. The CDR3 spans 17 residues. The variable domain in full, completed from reference TRBV7-9 and TRBJ2-7, reads DTGVSQNPRHKITKRGQNVTFRCDPISEHNRLYWYRQTLGQGPEFLTYFQNEAQLEKSRLLSDRFSAERPKGSFSTLEIQRTEQGDSAMYLCASSLGFQGADYYEQYFGPGTRLTVT.

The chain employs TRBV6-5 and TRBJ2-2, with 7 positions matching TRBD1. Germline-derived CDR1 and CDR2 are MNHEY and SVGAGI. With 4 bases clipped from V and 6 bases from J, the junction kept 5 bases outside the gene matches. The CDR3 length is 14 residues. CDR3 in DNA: TGTGCCAGCAGTTCAACAGGGGTAGCCGGGGAGCTGTTTTTT. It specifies CASSSTGVAGELFF.

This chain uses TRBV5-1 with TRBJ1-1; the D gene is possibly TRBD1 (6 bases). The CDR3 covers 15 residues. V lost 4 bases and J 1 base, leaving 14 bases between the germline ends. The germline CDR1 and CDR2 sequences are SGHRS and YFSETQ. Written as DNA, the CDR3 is TGCGCCAGCAGCGCCGAGCAGGGGAGGAACACTGAAGCTTTCTTT. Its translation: CASSAEQGRNTEAFF. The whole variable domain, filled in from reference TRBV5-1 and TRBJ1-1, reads KAGVTQTPRYLIKTRGQQVTLSCSPISGHRSVSWYQQTPGQGLQFLFEYFSETQRNKGNFPGRFSGRQFSNSRSEMNVSTLELGDSALYLCASSAEQGRNTEAFFGQGTRLTVV.

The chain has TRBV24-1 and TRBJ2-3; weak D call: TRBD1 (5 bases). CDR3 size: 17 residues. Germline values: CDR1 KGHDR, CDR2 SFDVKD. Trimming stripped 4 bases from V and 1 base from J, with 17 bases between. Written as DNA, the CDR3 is TGTGCCACCAGTGACTCCGCGTCAGGGATACGCACAGATACGCAGTATTTT. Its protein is CATSDSASGIRTDTQYF.

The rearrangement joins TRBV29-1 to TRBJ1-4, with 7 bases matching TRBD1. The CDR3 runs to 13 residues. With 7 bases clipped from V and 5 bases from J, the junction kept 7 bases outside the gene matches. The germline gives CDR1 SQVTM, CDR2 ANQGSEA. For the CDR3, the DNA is TGCAGCGCCCAGACAGGGCCAAATGAAAAACTGTTTTTT. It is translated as CSAQTGPNEKLFF.

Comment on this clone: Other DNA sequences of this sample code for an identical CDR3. The CDR3 spells CASSVAGDNEQFF. For the CDR3, the DNA is TGTGCCAGCAGCGTAGCCGGTGACAATGAGCAGTTCTTC. The genes are TRBV9 and TRBJ2-1; D remains unclear. The CDR3 is 13 residues long. The germline CDR1 and CDR2 sequences are SGDLS and YYNGEE. Trimming shortened V by 0 bases and J by 5 bases, and 6 bases separated the two germline ends.

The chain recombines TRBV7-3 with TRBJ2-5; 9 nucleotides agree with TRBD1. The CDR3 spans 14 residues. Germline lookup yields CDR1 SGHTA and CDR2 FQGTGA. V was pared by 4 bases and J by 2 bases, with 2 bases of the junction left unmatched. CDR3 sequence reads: CASSSDRGQETQYF. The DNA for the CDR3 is TGTGCCAGCAGCTCCGACAGGGGGCAAGAGACCCAGTACTTC.

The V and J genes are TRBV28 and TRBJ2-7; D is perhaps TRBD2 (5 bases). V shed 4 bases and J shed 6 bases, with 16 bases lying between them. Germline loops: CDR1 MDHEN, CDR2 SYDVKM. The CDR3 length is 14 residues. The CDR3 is CASSCGSGRCEQYF. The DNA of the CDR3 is TGTGCCAGCAGTTGTGGCAGCGGTAGATGCGAGCAGTACTTC.

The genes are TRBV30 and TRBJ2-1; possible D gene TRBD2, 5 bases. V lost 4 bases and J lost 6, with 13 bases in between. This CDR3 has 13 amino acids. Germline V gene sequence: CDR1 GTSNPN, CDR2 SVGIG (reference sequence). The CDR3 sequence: CAWTLAVSNEQFF. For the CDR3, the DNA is TGTGCCTGGACTCTAGCAGTCTCCAATGAGCAGTTCTTC.

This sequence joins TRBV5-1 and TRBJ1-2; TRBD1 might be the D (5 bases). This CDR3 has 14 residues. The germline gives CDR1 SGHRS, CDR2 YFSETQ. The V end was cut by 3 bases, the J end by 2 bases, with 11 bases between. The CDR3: CASSSSPGNYGYTF. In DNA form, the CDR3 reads TGCGCCAGCAGCTCCTCCCCAGGGAACTATGGCTACACCTTC.

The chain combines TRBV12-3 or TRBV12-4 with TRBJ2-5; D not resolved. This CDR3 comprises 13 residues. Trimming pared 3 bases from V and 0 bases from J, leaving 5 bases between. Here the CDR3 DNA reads TGTGCCAGCAGTTTCAGGCACCAAGAGACCCAGTACTTC. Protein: CASSFRHQETQYF.

The CDR3 DNA is TGTGCCAGCAGCTTATTAGCGGGGGGGCTAAACGAGCAGTACTTC. Translation: CASSLLAGGLNEQYF. The gene calls are TRBV7-2 and TRBJ2-7, with 11 positions matching TRBD2. Germline V gene data show CDR1 as SGHTA and CDR2 as FQGNSA. The CDR3 is 15 amino acids. The junction had 5 bases not matched to a gene; V was cut back by 2 bases and J by 5 bases.

CDR3 DNA: TGTGCCAGCAGCTTCCCTTTGGGCGAAAAACTGTTTTTT. This encodes CASSFPLGEKLFF. The genes are TRBV7-9 and TRBJ1-4; D is uncertain. V lost 3 bases to trimming and J lost 8 bases, with 10 bases between them. The CDR3 is 13 residues long. The germline V gene has CDR1 SEHNR and CDR2 FQNEAQ (reference sequence).

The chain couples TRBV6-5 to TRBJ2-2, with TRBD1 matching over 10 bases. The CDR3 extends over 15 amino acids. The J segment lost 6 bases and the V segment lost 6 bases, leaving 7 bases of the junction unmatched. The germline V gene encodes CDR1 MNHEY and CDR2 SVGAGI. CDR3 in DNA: TGTGCCAGCAGACCGGGACAGGGGTATGCCGGGGAGCTGTTTTTT. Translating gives CASRPGQGYAGELFF.

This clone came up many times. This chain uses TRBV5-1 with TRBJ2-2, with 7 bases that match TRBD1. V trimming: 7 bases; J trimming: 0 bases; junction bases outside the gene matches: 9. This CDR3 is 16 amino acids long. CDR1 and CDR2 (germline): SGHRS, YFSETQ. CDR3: CASGRGDSTNTGELFF. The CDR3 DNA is TGCGCCAGCGGTCGAGGGGACAGCACGAACACCGGGGAGCTGTTTTTT.

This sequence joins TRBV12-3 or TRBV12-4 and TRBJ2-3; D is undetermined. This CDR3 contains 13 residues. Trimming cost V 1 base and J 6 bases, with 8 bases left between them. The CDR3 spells CASSLGSWDTQYF. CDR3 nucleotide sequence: TGTGCCAGCAGTTTAGGCAGTTGGGATACGCAGTATTTT.

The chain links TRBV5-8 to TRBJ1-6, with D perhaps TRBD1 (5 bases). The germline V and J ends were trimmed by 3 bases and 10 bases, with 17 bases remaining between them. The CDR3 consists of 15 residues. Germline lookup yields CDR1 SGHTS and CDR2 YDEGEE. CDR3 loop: CASSWKSGVGSPLHF. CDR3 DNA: TGTGCCAGCAGCTGGAAATCGGGGGTTGGGTCACCCCTCCACTTT.

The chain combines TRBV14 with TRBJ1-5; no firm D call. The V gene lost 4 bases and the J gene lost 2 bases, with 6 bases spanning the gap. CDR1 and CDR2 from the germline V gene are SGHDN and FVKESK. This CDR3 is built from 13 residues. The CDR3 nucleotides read TGTGCCAGCAGCCCCCGGGGCAATCAGCCCCAGCATTTT. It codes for CASSPRGNQPQHF.

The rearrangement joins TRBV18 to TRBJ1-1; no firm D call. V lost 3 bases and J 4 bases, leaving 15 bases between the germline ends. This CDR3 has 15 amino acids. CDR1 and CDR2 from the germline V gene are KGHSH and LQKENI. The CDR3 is CASSPLEGLGTEAFF. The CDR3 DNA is TGTGCCAGCTCACCCCTGGAGGGTCTGGGCACTGAAGCTTTCTTT.

The CDR3 is CASSERRQGAEQYV. DNA of the CDR3: TGTGCCAGCAGTGAAAGGAGACAGGGAGCAGAGCAGTACGTC. The rearrangement joins TRBV6-1 to TRBJ2-7, with 7 bases identical to TRBD1. CDR1 is MNHNS, CDR2 SASEGT, per germline. V lost 2 bases to trimming and J lost 7 bases; unmatched junction nucleotides: 8. The CDR3 spans 14 residues.

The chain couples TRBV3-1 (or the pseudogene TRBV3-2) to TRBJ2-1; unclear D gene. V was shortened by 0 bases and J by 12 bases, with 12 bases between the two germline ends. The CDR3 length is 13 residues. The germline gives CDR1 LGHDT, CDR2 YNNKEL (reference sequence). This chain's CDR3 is CASSQDPTRGQFF. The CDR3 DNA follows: TGTGCCAGCAGCCAAGATCCCACTCGCGGGCAGTTCTTC.

CDR3 DNA sequence: TGCGCCAGCAGCTTGGGACAGGTTACCAACACTGAAGCTTTCTTT. Its translation: CASSLGQVTNTEAFF. The V call is TRBV5-1, the J call TRBJ1-1; D might be TRBD1 (6 bases). Trimming pared 0 bases from V and 2 bases from J, leaving 11 bases between. There are 15 residues in the CDR3. Germline V CDR1 and CDR2: SGHRS, YFSETQ.

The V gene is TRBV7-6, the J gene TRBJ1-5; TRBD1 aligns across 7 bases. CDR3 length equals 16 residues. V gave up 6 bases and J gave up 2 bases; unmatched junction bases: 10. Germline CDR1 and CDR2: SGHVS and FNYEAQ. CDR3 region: CASSLGGGVGNQPQHF. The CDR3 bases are TGTGCCAGCAGTCTAGGAGGGGGCGTTGGCAATCAGCCCCAGCATTTT.

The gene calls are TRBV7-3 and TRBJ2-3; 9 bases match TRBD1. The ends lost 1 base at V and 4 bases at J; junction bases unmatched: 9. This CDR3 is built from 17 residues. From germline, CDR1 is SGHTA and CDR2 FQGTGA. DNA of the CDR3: TGTGCCAGCAGCTTAAGTAACAGGGGGCGTAGGGCAGATACGCAGTATTTT. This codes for CASSLSNRGRRADTQYF.

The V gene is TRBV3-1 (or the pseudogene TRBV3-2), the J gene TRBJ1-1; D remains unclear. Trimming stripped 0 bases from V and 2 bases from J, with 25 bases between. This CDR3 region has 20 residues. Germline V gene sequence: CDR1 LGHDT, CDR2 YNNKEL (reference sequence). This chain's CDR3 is CASSQDIPGRSSRRNTEAFF. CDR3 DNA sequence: TGTGCCAGCAGCCAAGATATTCCCGGGAGATCAAGCAGACGAAACACTGAAGCTTTCTTT.

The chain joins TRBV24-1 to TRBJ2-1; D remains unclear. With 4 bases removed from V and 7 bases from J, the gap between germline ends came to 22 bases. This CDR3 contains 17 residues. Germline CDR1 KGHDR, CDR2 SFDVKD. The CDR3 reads CATSDRKATVRPNEQFF. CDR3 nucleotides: TGTGCCACCAGTGACCGAAAAGCCACGGTCCGTCCAAATGAGCAGTTCTTC.